These T cell receptor beta chains were read from a single sample in a study of blood T cell repertoires in COVID-19. Repertoires were generated with immunoSEQ multiplex PCR, while TCRdb's copy carries only in-frame clones and drops some. The table includes 200,000 to 300,000 clones, about 91% detected once. Specimen: PBMCs or T cells enriched from blood (not recorded which). These receptors all stem from a woman aged 40 to 50 with acute COVID-19. CDR3s leave out the opening cysteine and the closing phenylalanine or tryptophan. The D gene is left open where the match is weak.

>TRBV19|.|TRBJ2-4
ATQYEGFPY
>TRBV3-1/TRBV3-2|.|TRBJ1-6
ASSQDLSSYNSPLH
>TRBV18|TRBD1|TRBJ1-2
ASSPTRQGYNYGYT
>TRBV28|.|TRBJ1-4
ASSHGVAAGNEKLF
>TRBV10-3|TRBD2|TRBJ2-1
AISSWTSGGSYNEQF
>TRBV12-3/TRBV12-4|.|TRBJ2-3
ASSSRLNTQY
>TRBV18|TRBD1|TRBJ2-5
ASSPPGGAETQY
>TRBV11-2|.|TRBJ1-4
ASRFWGAGANEKLF
>TRBV4-3|.|TRBJ1-6
ASSHPQGGFGNSPLH
>TRBV7-9|.|TRBJ2-7
ASSLFSFAGTVSYEQY
>TRBV7-8|TRBD1|TRBJ1-2
ASSPRTGRGYGYT
>TRBV12-5|TRBD1|TRBJ2-3
ASGLGRRDRGDTQY
>TRBV2|.|TRBJ2-1
ASKREHYNEQF
>TRBV9|TRBD2|TRBJ2-7
ASSEGASGSVYEQY
>TRBV5-1|TRBD1|TRBJ1-3
ASSYRGQGRNTIY
>TRBV5-4|.|TRBJ2-5
ASSKQGRETQY
>TRBV14|.|TRBJ1-4
ASSRSFRGSNEKLF
>TRBV4-1|.|TRBJ1-5
ASSQGGQKAQH
>TRBV24-1|TRBD1|TRBJ1-2
ATSDSGQGIHGYT
>TRBV30|TRBD2|TRBJ2-3
AWRTSGNTQY
>TRBV27|.|TRBJ2-5
ASSLAWDSQAQY
>TRBV4-1|.|TRBJ1-4
ASSDVRVINEKLF
>TRBV27|.|TRBJ1-4
ASSSFGATNEKLF
>TRBV7-2|.|TRBJ1-3
ASSPTWTGNTIY
>TRBV6-2/TRBV6-3|.|TRBJ2-5
ASSYSREETQY
>TRBV30|TRBD1|TRBJ1-6
AWGTGYNSPLH
>TRBV5-1|TRBD1|TRBJ1-1
ASSLDFWGQFEAF
>TRBV24-1|.|TRBJ2-1
ATSDAAINEQF
>TRBV2|TRBD2|TRBJ2-1
ASSGLAGDGSNEQF
>TRBV5-1|TRBD1|TRBJ2-7
ASSLGQGINEQY
>TRBV10-3|TRBD1|TRBJ1-5
AIRGQENQPQH
>TRBV29-1|.|TRBJ1-2
SVGGDRGYT
>TRBV7-9|TRBD2|TRBJ2-2
ASSPRGTSGSRIGELF
>TRBV2|.|TRBJ2-3
ASKEGVGDTQY
>TRBV3-1/TRBV3-2|.|TRBJ1-5
ASSQGFEGNQPQH
>TRBV7-8|TRBD2|TRBJ2-2
ASSLALSGSSLVGGELF
>TRBV27|.|TRBJ1-1
ASSRQGWSEAF
>TRBV9|.|TRBJ2-5
ASSVSLQETQY
>TRBV5-1|TRBD2|TRBJ2-3
ASSLAGVPDTQY
>TRBV18|.|TRBJ1-2
ASSPQGFQINYGYT
>TRBV5-1|TRBD2|TRBJ2-3
ASSGASGRTDTQY
>TRBV27|.|TRBJ1-6
ASSFTGTGPLH
>TRBV29-1|TRBD2|TRBJ2-1
SVAFGPSGRYEQF
>TRBV7-9|TRBD2|TRBJ2-2
ASSFGGRRTGELF
>TRBV19|TRBD1|TRBJ1-2
ASQDGQGANYGYT
>TRBV20-1|TRBD2|TRBJ2-1
SASDRTSGSWRNEQF
>TRBV28|TRBD1|TRBJ2-1
ASSLAAQGMDEQF
>TRBV7-6|TRBD1|TRBJ1-1
ASSTTGTGLMNTEAF
>TRBV15|.|TRBJ2-3
ATSKRLNTDTQY
>TRBV5-4|TRBD2|TRBJ2-3
ASSQGLAGGTDTQY
>TRBV6-5|TRBD1|TRBJ1-3
ASSPGQVANTIY
>TRBV5-6|TRBD2|TRBJ2-7
ASLRNPAGVDEQY
>TRBV28|TRBD1|TRBJ1-5
ASSSDREALGPQH
>TRBV7-9|TRBD1|TRBJ2-1
ASSPPQDRDEQF
>TRBV9|.|TRBJ2-1
ASSPVAGLVGNEQF
>TRBV30|TRBD1|TRBJ1-6
AWDRGNSPLH
>TRBV7-3|TRBD1|TRBJ2-5
ASSTGQGETQY
>TRBV7-3|.|TRBJ2-1
ASSPSGRSNEQF
>TRBV7-2|.|TRBJ1-6
ASSPGYDYSPLH